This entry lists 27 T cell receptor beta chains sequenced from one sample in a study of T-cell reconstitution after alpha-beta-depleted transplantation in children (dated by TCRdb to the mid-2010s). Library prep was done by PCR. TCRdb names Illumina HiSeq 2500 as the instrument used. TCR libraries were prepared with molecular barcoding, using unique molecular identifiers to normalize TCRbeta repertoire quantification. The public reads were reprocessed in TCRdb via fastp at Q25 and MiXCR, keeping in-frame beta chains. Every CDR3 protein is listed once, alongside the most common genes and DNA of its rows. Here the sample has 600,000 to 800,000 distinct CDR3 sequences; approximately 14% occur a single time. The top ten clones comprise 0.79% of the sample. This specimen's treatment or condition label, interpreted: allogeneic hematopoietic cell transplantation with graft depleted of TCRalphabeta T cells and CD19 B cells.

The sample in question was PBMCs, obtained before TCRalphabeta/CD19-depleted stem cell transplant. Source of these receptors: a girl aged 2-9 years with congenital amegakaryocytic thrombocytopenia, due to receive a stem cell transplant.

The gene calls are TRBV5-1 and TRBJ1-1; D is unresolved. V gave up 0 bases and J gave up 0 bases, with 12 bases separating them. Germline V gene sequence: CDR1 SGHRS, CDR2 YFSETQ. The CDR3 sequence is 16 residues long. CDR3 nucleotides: TGCGCCAGCAGCTTGGCCGAGTCAGCCGTGAACACTGAAGCTTTCTTT. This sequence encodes CASSLAESAVNTEAFF.

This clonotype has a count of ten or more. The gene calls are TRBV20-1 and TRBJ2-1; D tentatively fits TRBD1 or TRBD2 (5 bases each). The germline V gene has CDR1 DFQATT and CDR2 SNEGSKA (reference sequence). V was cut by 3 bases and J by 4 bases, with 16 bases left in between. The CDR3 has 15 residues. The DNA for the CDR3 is TGCAGTGCTAGCGGGGATCGGACACTATACAATGAGCAGTTCTTC. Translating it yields CSASGDRTLYNEQFF.

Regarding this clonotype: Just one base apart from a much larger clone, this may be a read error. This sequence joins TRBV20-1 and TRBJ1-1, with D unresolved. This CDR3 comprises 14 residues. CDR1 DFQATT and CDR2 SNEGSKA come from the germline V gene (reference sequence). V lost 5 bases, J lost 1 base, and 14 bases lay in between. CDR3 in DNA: TGCAGTGCTTTAACAACACTAACGAACACTGAAGCTTTCTTT. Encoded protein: CSALTTLTNTEAFF.

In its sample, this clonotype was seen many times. The CDR3 here is CASTPVEVSNYGYTF. The CDR3 DNA sequence: TGTGCCAGCACCCCAGTCGAGGTCTCAAACTATGGCTACACCTTC. The V call is TRBV7-9, the J call TRBJ1-2, with D uncertain. Germline V gene sequence: CDR1 SEHNR, CDR2 FQNEAQ (reference sequence). This CDR3 region has 15 residues. V gave up 7 bases and J gave up 2 bases, with 17 bases separating them.

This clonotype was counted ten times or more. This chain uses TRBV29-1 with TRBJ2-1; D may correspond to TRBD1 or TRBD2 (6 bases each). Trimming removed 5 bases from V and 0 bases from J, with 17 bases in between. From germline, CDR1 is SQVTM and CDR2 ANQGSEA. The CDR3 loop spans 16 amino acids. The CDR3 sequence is CSVLGGGGNSYNEQFF. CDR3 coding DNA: TGCAGCGTTCTTGGTGGGGGCGGGAACTCCTACAATGAGCAGTTCTTC.

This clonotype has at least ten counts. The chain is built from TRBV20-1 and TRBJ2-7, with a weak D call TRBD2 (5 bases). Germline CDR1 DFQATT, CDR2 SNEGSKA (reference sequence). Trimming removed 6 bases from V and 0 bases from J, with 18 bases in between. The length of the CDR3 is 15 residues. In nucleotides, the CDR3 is TGCAGTGCCACATATGAAGGAGGTCTCTCCTACGAGCAGTACTTC. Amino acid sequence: CSATYEGGLSYEQYF.

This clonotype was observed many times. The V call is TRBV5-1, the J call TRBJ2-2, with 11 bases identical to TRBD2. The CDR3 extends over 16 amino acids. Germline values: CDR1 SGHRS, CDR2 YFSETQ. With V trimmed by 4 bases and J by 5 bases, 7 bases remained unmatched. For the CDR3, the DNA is TGCGCCAGCAGCCTAGGGACTAGCGGAGGAACCGGGGAGCTGTTTTTT. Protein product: CASSLGTSGGTGELFF.

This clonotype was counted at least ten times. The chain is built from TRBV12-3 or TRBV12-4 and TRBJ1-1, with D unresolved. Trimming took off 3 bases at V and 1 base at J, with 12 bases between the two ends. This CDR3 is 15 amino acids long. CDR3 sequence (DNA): TGTGCCAGCAGTTTGCGAGTCGTAACGAACACTGAAGCTTTCTTT. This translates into CASSLRVVTNTEAFF.

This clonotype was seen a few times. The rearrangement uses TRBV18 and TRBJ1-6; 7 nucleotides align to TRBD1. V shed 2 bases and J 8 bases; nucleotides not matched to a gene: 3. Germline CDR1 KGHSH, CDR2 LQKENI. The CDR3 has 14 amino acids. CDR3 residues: CASSPNRGDSPLHF. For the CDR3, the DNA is TGTGCCAGCTCACCAAACAGGGGTGATTCACCCCTCCACTTT.

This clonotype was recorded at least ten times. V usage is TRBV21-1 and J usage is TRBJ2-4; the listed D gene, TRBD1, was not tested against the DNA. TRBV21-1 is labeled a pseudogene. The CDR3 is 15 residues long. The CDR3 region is CASSPKQGAKNIQYF. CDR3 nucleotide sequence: TGTGCCAGCAGCCCCAAGCAGGGGGCCAAAAACATTCAGTACTTC.

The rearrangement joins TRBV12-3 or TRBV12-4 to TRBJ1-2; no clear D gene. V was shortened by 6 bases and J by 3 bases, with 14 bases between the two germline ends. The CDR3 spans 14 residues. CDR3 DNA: TGTGCCAGCAGCAGTTTCGTCCCAGACTATGGCTACACCTTC. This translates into CASSSFVPDYGYTF.

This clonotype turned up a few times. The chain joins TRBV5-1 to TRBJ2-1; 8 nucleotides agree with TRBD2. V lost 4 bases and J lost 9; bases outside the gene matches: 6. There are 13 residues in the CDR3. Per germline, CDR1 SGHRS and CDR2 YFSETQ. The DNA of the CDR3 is TGCGCCAGCAGCATGGGGACTAGTGGTGAGCAGTTCTTC. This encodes CASSMGTSGEQFF. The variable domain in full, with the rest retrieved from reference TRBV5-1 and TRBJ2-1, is KAGVTQTPRYLIKTRGQQVTLSCSPISGHRSVSWYQQTPGQGLQFLFEYFSETQRNKGNFPGRFSGRQFSNSRSEMNVSTLELGDSALYLCASSMGTSGEQFFGPGTRLTVL.

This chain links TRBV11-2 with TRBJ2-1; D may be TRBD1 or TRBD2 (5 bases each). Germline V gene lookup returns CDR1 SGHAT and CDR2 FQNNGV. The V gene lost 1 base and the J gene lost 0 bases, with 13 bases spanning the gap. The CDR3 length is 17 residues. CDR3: CASSLVFGGNSYNEQFF. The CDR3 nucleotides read TGTGCCAGCAGCTTAGTCTTTGGGGGAAACTCCTACAATGAGCAGTTCTTC.

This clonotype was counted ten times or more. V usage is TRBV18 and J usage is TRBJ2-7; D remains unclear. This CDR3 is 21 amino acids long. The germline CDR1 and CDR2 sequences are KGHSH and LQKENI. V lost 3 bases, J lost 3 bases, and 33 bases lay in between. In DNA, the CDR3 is TGTGCCAGCTCACCCACACTGATAGGGCTAGACACGATCGAAACTTACTACGAGCAGTACTTC. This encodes CASSPTLIGLDTIETYYEQYF.

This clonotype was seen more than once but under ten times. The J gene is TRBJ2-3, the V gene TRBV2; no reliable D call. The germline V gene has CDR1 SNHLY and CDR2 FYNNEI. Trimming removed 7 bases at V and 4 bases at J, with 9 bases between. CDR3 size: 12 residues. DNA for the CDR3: TGTGCCAGCATTCGCCTCTCAGATACGCAGTATTTT. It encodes CASIRLSDTQYF.

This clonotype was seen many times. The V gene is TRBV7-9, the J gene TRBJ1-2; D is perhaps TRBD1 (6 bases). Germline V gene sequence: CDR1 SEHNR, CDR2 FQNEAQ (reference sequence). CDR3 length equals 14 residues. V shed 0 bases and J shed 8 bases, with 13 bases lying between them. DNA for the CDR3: TGTGCCAGCAGCTTAGCCGGTGAACAGGGAGGCTACACCTTC. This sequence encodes CASSLAGEQGGYTF.

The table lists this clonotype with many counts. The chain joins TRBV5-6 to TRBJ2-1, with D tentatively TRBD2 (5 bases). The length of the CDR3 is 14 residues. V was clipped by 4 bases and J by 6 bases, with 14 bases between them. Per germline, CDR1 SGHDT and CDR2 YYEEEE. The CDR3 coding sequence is TGTGCCAGCAGCGGGGTGGGAGCAGGCAATGAGCAGTTCTTC. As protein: CASSGVGAGNEQFF.

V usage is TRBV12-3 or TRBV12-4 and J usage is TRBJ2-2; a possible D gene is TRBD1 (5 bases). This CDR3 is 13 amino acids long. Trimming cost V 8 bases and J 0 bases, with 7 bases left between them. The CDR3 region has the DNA TGTGCCAGCGGGGCCTCGAACACCGGGGAGCTGTTTTTT. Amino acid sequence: CASGASNTGELFF.

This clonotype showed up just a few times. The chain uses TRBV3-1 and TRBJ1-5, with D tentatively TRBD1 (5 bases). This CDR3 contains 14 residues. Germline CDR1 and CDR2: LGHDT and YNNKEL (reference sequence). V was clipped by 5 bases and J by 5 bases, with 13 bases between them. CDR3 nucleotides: TGTGCCAGCAGCATAGGGGCAGCGGATCAGCCCCAGCATTTT. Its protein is CASSIGAADQPQHF.

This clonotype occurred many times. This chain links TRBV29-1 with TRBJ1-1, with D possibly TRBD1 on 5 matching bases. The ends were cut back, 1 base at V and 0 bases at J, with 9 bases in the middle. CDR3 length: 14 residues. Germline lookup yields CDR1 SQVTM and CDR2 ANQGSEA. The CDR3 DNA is TGCAGCGTTGAAGGTAGGGGTTTGAACACTGAAGCTTTCTTT. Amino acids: CSVEGRGLNTEAFF.

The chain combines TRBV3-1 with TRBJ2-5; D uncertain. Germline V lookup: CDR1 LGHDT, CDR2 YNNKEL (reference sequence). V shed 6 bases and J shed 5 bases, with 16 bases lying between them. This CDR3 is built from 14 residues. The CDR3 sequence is CASRPDRGLETQYF. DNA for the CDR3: TGTGCCAGCAGGCCGGACCGAGGTCTCGAGACCCAGTACTTC.

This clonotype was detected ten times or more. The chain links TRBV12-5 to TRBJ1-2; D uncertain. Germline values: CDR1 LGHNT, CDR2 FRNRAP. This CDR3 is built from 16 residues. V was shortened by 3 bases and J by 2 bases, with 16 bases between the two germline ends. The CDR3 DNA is TGTGCTAGTGGTTTTGGATCTTCTCCAGGCAACTATGGCTACACCTTC. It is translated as CASGFGSSPGNYGYTF.

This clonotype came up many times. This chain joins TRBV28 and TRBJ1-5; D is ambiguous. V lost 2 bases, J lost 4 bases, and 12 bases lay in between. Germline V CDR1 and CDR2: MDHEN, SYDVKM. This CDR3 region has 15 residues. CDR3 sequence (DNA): TGTGCCAGCAGTTTACCCTCCAGCTGGAATCAGCCCCAGCATTTT. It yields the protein CASSLPSSWNQPQHF.

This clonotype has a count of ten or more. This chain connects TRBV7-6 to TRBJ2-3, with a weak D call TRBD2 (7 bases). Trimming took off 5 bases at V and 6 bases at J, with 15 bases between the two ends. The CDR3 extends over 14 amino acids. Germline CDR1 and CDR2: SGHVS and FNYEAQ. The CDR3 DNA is TGTGCCAGCAGCCAAGACAGGCGGGGGGATACGCAGTATTTT. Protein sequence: CASSQDRRGDTQYF.

The CDR3 protein is CASSLGGAQTEQYF. For the CDR3, the DNA is TGTGCCAGCAGCTTAGGGGGGGCGCAAACCGAGCAGTACTTC. The genes are TRBV7-9 and TRBJ2-7, with D perhaps TRBD1 or TRBD2 (6 bases each). V was cut by 1 base and J by 6 bases, with 13 bases left in between. The V gene's germline CDR1 is SEHNR and CDR2 FQNEAQ (reference sequence). The CDR3 spans 14 residues. Based on the CDR3 plus reference TRBV7-9 and TRBJ2-7, the full variable domain is DTGVSQNPRHKITKRGQNVTFRCDPISEHNRLYWYRQTLGQGPEFLTYFQNEAQLEKSRLLSDRFSAERPKGSFSTLEIQRTEQGDSAMYLCASSLGGAQTEQYFGPGTRLTVT.

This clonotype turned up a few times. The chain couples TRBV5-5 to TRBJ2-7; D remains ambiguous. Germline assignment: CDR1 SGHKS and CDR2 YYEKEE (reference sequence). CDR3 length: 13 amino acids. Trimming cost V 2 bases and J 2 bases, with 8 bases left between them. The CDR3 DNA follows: TGTGCCAGCAGCTTCGCACCTACCTACGAGCAGTACTTC. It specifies CASSFAPTYEQYF.

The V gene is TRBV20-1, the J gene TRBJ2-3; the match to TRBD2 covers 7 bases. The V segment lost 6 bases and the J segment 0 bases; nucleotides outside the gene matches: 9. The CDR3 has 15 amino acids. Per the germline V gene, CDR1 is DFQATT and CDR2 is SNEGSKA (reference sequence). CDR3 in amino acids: CSAISGTTSTDTQYF. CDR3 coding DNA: TGCAGTGCAATATCCGGGACTACAAGCACAGATACGCAGTATTTT.